This T cell receptor (beta chain) derives from a study of T cell repertoires in cytomegalovirus infection. Overall study: An indication of both CMV infection and matching HLA type came from public TCR beta signatures.

TCRdb itself ran the reads through MiXCR, one entry per CDR3 protein. The table lists about 600,000 distinct CDR3 sequences, 20% to 25% of them singletons. CDR3 size: 14 residues. V gave up 0 bases and J gave up 0 bases, with 5 bases separating them. Germline V gene data show CDR1 as ENHRY and CDR2 as SYGVKD. This clonotype was picked up a small number of times. The specimen sequenced was CD8+ T cells from PBMCs. This chain connects TRBV10-3 to TRBJ1-1; no reliable D call. The receptor's source is a human donor in good health (CMV status not recorded). Some clones in this sample may be carry-over from other donors' samples. The CDR3 protein is CAISESTLNTEAFF. The DNA of the CDR3 is TGTGCCATCAGTGAGTCGACACTGAACACTGAAGCTTTCTTT.